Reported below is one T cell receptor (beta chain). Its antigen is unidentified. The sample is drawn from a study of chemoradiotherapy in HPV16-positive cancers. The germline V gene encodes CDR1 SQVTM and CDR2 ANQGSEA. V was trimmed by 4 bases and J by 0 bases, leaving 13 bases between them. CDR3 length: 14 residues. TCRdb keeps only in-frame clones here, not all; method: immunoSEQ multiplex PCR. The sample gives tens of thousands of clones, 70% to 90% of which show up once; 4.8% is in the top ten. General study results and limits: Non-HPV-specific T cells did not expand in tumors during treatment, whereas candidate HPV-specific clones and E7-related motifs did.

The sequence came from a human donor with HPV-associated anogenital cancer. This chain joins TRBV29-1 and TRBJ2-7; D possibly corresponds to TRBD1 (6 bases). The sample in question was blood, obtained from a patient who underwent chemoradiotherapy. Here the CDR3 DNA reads TGCAGCGTTGTTGGGGGCAGAAGCTCCTACGAGCAGTACTTC. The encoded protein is CSVVGGRSSYEQYF.